This T cell receptor (beta chain) was observed in a study of long-term antiretroviral therapy in people with HIV. Turning to the study itself: The study's earliest collections predate the 2015 immediate-ART recommendation by about a decade.

In germline, CDR1 is MNHEY, CDR2 SVGAGI. This CDR3 comprises 14 residues. With 2 bases removed from V and 4 bases from J, the gap between germline ends came to 12 bases. immunoSEQ v3.0 was run at survey level. Produced via immunoSEQ multiplex PCR; TCRdb's table is partial and in-frame only. The sample includes about 17,000 clones, about 81% of them seen just once. The chain employs TRBV6-5 and TRBJ2-7; the D gene could be TRBD1 or TRBD2 (5 bases each). The specimen was unsorted PBMCs, collected 0.3 years after starting antiretroviral therapy. The clonotype originates from a woman aged 50 to 60 with HIV. The CDR3 loop reads CASSYRGLGYEQYF. CDR3 coding DNA: TGTGCCAGCAGTTACCGGGGCCTGGGGTACGAGCAGTACTTC.